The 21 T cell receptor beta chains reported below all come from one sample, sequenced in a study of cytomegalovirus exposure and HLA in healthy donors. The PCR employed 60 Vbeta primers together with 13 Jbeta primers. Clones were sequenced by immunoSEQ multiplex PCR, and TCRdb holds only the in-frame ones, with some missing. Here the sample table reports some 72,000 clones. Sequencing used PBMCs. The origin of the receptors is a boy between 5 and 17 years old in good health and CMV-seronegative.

The CDR3 spells CSVEERHTDTQYF. For the CDR3, the DNA is TGCAGCGTTGAAGAGCGGCACACAGATACGCAGTATTTT. The chain has TRBV29-1 and TRBJ2-3; D not certain. The V end lost 0 bases, the J end lost 2 bases, and 6 bases lay between the germline ends. CDR1 is SQVTM and CDR2 is ANQGSEA in the germline V gene. This CDR3 spans 13 amino acids.

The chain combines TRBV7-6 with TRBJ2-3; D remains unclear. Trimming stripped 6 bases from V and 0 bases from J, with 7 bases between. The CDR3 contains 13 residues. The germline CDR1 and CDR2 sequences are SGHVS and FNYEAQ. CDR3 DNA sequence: TGTGCCAGCAGTGAGACTAGCACAGATACGCAGTATTTT. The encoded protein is CASSETSTDTQYF.

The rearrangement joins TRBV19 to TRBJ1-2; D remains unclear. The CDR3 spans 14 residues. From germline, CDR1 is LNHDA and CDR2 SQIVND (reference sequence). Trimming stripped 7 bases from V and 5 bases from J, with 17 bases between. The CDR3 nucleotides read TGTGCCAGTACTACTGTGGGAGGAGAATATGGCTACACCTTC. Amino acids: CASTTVGGEYGYTF.

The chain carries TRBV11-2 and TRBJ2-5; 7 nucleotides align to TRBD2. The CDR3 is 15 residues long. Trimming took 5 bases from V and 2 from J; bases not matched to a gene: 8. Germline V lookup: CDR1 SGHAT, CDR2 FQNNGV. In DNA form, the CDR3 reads TGTGCCAGCAGCCCCGGGCTAGCGGTACAAGAGACCCAGTACTTC. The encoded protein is CASSPGLAVQETQYF.

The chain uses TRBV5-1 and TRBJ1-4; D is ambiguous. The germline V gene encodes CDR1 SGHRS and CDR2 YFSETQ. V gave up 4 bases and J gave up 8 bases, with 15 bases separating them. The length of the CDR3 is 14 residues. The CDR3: CASSPGVGREKLFF. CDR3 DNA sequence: TGCGCCAGCAGCCCCGGTGTGGGGAGAGAAAAACTGTTTTTT.

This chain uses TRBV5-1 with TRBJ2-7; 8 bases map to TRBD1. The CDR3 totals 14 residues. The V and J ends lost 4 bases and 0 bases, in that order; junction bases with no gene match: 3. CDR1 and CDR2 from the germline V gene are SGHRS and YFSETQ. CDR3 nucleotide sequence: TGCGCCAGCAGCGCCGGACAGGGCTCCTACGAGCAGTACTTC. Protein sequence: CASSAGQGSYEQYF.

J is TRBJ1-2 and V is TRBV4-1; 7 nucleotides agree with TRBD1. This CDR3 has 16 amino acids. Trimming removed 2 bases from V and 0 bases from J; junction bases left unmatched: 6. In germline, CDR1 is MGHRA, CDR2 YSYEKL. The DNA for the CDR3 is TGCGCCAGCAGCCAAACCCCCGGGACAGCTAACTATGGCTACACCTTC. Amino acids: CASSQTPGTANYGYTF.

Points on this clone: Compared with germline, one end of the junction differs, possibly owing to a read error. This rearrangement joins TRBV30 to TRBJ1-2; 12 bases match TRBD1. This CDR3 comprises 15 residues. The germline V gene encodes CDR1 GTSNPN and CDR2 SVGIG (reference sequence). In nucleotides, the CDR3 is TGTGCCGGGAGTGAAGGGACAGGGGGCATCTATGGCTACACCTTC. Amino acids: CAGSEGTGGIYGYTF.

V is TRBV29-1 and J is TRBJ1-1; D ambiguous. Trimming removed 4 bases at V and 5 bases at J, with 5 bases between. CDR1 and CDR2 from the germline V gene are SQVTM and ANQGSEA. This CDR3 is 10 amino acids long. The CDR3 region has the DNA TGCAGCGTTGCCCATACTGAAGCTTTCTTT. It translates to CSVAHTEAFF.

In DNA, the CDR3 is TGCGCCAGCAGCCAAGATAGGGCGGGCTACTATGGCTACACCTTC. Residues: CASSQDRAGYYGYTF. The chain has TRBV4-3 and TRBJ1-2; D gene ambiguous. V dropped 0 bases and J dropped 3 bases, with 11 bases sitting between them. In germline, CDR1 is LGHNA, CDR2 YSLEER. This CDR3 is built from 15 residues.

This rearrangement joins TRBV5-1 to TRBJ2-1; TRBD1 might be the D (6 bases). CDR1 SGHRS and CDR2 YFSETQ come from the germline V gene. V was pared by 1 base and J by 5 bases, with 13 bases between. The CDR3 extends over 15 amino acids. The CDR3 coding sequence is TGCGCCAGCAGCTTGAACAGGGATTCCGACAATGAGCAGTTCTTC. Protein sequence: CASSLNRDSDNEQFF. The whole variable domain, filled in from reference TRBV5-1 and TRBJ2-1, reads KAGVTQTPRYLIKTRGQQVTLSCSPISGHRSVSWYQQTPGQGLQFLFEYFSETQRNKGNFPGRFSGRQFSNSRSEMNVSTLELGDSALYLCASSLNRDSDNEQFFGPGTRLTVL.

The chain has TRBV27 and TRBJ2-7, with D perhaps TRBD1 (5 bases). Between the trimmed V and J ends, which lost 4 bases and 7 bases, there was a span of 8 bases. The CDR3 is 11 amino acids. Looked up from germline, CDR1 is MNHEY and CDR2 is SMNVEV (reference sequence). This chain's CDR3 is CASSSPGEQYF. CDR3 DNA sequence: TGTGCCAGCAGTTCCCCAGGGGAGCAGTACTTC.

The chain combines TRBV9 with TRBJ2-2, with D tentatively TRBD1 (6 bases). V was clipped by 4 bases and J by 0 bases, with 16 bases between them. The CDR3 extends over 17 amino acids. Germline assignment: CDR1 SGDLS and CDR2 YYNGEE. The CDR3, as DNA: TGTGCCAGCAGCTTCCGGACAGACCTAACGAACACCGGGGAGCTGTTTTTT. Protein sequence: CASSFRTDLTNTGELFF.

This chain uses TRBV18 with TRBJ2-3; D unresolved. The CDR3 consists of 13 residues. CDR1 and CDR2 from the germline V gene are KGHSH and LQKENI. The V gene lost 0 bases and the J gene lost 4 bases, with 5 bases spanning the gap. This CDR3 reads CASSPPAADTQYF. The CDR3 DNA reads TGTGCCAGCTCACCACCCGCGGCAGATACGCAGTATTTT.

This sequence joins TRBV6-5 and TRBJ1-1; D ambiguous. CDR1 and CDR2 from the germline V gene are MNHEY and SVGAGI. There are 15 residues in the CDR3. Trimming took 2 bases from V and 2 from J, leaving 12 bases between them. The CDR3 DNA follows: TGTGCCAGCAGTTACCCCGGGCGGGCAAACACTGAAGCTTTCTTT. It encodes CASSYPGRANTEAFF.

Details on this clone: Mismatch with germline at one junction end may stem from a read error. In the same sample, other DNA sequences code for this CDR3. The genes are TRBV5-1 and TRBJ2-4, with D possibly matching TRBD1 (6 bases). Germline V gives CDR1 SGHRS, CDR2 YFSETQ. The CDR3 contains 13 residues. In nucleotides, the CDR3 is TGCGCCAGCAGCCTCATGACAGGCGGCGAAAGGGTCTTC. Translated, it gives CASSLMTGGERVF.

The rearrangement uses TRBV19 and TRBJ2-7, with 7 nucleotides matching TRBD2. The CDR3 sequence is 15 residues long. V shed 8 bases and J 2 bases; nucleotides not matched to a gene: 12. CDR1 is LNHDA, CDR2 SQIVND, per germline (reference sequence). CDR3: CASSPAGRKAYEQYF. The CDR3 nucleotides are TGTGCCAGTTCCCCAGCGGGGAGAAAAGCCTACGAGCAGTACTTC.

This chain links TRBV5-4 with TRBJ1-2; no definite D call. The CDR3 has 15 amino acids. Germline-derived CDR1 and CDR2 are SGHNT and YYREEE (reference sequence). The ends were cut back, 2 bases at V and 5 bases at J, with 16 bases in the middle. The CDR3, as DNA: TGTGCCAGCAGCTTTCGGTCTCCGCTCCCTTATGGCTACACCTTC. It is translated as CASSFRSPLPYGYTF.

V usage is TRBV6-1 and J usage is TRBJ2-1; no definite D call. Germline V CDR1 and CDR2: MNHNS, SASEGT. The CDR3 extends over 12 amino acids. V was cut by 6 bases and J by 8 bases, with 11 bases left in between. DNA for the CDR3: TGTGCCAGCAGGTATCAGTACCATGAGCAGTTCTTC. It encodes CASRYQYHEQFF.

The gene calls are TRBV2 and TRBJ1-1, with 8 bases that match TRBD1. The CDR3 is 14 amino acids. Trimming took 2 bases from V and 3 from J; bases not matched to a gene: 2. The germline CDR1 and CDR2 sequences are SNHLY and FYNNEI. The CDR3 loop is CASSESQGDTEAFF. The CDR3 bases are TGTGCCAGCAGTGAATCACAGGGGGACACTGAAGCTTTCTTT.

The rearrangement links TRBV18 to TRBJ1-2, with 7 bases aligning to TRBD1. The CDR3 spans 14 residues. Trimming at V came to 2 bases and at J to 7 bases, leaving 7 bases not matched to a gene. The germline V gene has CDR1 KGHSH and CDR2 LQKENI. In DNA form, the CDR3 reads TGTGCCAGCTCACCAACAGGACAGGCGTCTGGCTACACCTTC. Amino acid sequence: CASSPTGQASGYTF.